The 24 T cell receptor beta chains in this list originate from one sample, sequenced in a study of T cell responses to AZD1222 COVID-19 vaccine. Assay used: immunoSEQ multiplex PCR; TCRdb lists only in-frame clones, some missing. The sample lists about 130,000 clones; roughly 88% were seen once. The specimen comprised peripheral blood, sampled on day 0 of AZD1222 vaccination. Every receptor here comes from an adult in good health.

This clone was seen a single time. The J gene is TRBJ1-6, the V gene TRBV7-8; the D is unclear. Germline CDR1 SGHVS, CDR2 FQNEAQ. The CDR3 extends over 14 amino acids. V was shortened by 7 bases and J by 7 bases, with 14 bases between the two germline ends. As DNA, the CDR3 is TGTGCCAGCAACCCGGGGATTCGGAATTCACCCCTCCACTTT. It codes for CASNPGIRNSPLHF.

This clone was counted only a few times. V usage is TRBV7-8 and J usage is TRBJ2-7, with D possibly TRBD1 on 6 matching bases. V lost 5 bases and J 5 bases, leaving 13 bases between the germline ends. CDR1 and CDR2 from the germline V gene are SGHVS and FQNEAQ. The CDR3 is 13 residues long. CDR3 in DNA: TGTGCCAGCAGCCCCGGGACAAGGGACGAGCAGTACTTC. Amino acid sequence: CASSPGTRDEQYF.

The chain recombines TRBV28 with TRBJ1-2; D unresolved. Germline V CDR1 and CDR2: MDHEN, SYDVKM. The CDR3 extends over 13 amino acids. V lost 5 bases to trimming and J lost 4 bases, with 11 bases between them. The CDR3 DNA is TGTGCCAGCAGTAGCCAGGCCGGCTATGGCTACACCTTC. It specifies CASSSQAGYGYTF.

The chain joins TRBV4-1 to TRBJ2-3, with 7 bases matching TRBD1. The V segment lost 2 bases and the J segment 5 bases; nucleotides outside the gene matches: 7. Germline CDR1 reads MGHRA; CDR2 reads YSYEKL. The CDR3 is 15 residues long. Here the CDR3 DNA reads TGCGCCAGCAGCCAAAACAGGGGAAAAGGAGATACGCAGTATTTT. Protein: CASSQNRGKGDTQYF.

Comment on this clone: This same CDR3 is encoded by further DNA sequences in the sample. The chain is built from TRBV3-1 (or the pseudogene TRBV3-2) and TRBJ2-7, with 13 bases matching TRBD2. Germline CDR1 is LGHDT and CDR2 is YNNKEL (reference sequence). The CDR3 is 14 residues long. J gave up 4 bases and V 3 bases, and 0 bases lay outside the gene matches. The CDR3 region has the DNA TGTGCCAGCAGCCAGGGACTAGCGGGGTACGAGCAGTACTTC. Translating gives CASSQGLAGYEQYF.

The chain combines TRBV28 with TRBJ1-2, with TRBD1 identical over 11 bases. V was pared by 6 bases and J by 4 bases, with 10 bases of the junction left unmatched. Germline values: CDR1 MDHEN, CDR2 SYDVKM. The CDR3 loop spans 16 amino acids. CDR3 residues: CASRPGGQGEVYGYTF. In DNA form, the CDR3 reads TGTGCCAGCAGACCCGGGGGACAGGGGGAGGTCTATGGCTACACCTTC.

J is TRBJ2-7 and V is TRBV29-1; a weak D match, TRBD2 (5 bases). Trimming took off 0 bases at V and 5 bases at J, with 8 bases between the two ends. Per germline, CDR1 SQVTM and CDR2 ANQGSEA. The CDR3 has 12 residues. The CDR3 DNA reads TGCAGCGTTGAAGATACCGGGGACGAGCAGTACTTC. It codes for CSVEDTGDEQYF.

On this clone: Other DNA sequences in this specimen translate into the identical CDR3. The chain combines TRBV6-5 with TRBJ2-5; 7 nucleotides match TRBD1. The CDR3 totals 13 residues. Germline V gene data show CDR1 as MNHEY and CDR2 as SVGAGI. The J segment lost 3 bases and the V segment lost 8 bases, leaving 6 bases of the junction unmatched. For the CDR3, the DNA is TGTGCCAGCCGAAGACAGGGAGAAGAGACCCAGTACTTC. Translated, it gives CASRRQGEETQYF.

In DNA, the CDR3 is TGCAGCGTTGCTCATAGACAGACCTACGAGCAGTACTTC. It specifies CSVAHRQTYEQYF. V is TRBV29-1 and J is TRBJ2-7, with a possible D match to TRBD1 (5 bases). Per germline, CDR1 SQVTM and CDR2 ANQGSEA. The CDR3 is made up of 13 amino acids. The ends were cut back, 4 bases at V and 2 bases at J, with 12 bases in the middle.

The gene calls are TRBV18 and TRBJ1-4; perhaps TRBD1 as D (6 bases). The germline V gene encodes CDR1 KGHSH and CDR2 LQKENI. V was clipped by 4 bases and J by 4 bases, with 16 bases between them. This CDR3 contains 16 residues. The CDR3 DNA follows: TGTGCCAGCTCACAGACCCCCCAGGGGATTAATGAAAAACTGTTTTTT. Its protein product is CASSQTPQGINEKLFF. Full variable domain (rest looked up from reference TRBV18 and TRBJ1-4): NAGVMQNPRHLVRRRGQEARLRCSPMKGHSHVYWYRQLPEEGLKFMVYLQKENIIDESGMPKERFSAEFPKEGPSILRIQQVVRGDSAAYFCASSQTPQGINEKLFFGSGTQLSVL.

This rearrangement joins TRBV3-1 (or the pseudogene TRBV3-2) to TRBJ2-7; 10 nucleotides match TRBD1. Germline values: CDR1 LGHDT, CDR2 YNNKEL (reference sequence). Trimming removed 2 bases from V and 4 bases from J; junction bases left unmatched: 5. CDR3 length equals 15 residues. The CDR3: CASSQMSGQGYEQYF. DNA of the CDR3: TGTGCCAGCAGCCAAATGTCGGGACAGGGGTACGAGCAGTACTTC.

The gene calls are TRBV2 and TRBJ2-7, with D unclear. The CDR3 runs 12 residues. Trimming left V 6 bases short and J 6 bases short, with 12 bases between. Germline CDR1 and CDR2: SNHLY and FYNNEI. The CDR3 region has the DNA TGTGCCAGCAGCCTAAGGTTATCCGAGCAGTACTTC. It is translated as CASSLRLSEQYF.

V usage is TRBV5-1 and J usage is TRBJ1-2; 8 bases are a match to TRBD1. Germline assignment: CDR1 SGHRS and CDR2 YFSETQ. This CDR3 has 14 amino acids. Germline trimming cut 0 bases from V and 8 bases from J; bases unmatched to any gene: 6. CDR3 coding DNA: TGCGCCAGCAGCTTGGGACAGGGGAAGAGCGGCTACACCTTC. Translated: CASSLGQGKSGYTF.

The V call is TRBV29-1, the J call TRBJ2-3; D may be TRBD1 or TRBD2 (6 bases each). Germline V gene lookup returns CDR1 SQVTM and CDR2 ANQGSEA. Between the trimmed V and J ends, which lost 6 bases and 5 bases, there was a span of 21 bases. The CDR3 is 15 residues long. The DNA of the CDR3 is TGCAGCGTCCTAGGCGTAGGGGGAGGAAAAGATACGCAGTATTTT. Protein sequence: CSVLGVGGGKDTQYF.

CDR3 in DNA: TGTGCCAGCAGCTTGGCCGGGATCGGTGAAAAACTGTTTTTT. Its protein is CASSLAGIGEKLFF. The V and J genes are TRBV7-9 and TRBJ1-4; D not certain. Germline assignment: CDR1 SEHNR and CDR2 FQNEAQ (reference sequence). This CDR3 region has 14 residues. The germline V and J ends were trimmed by 3 bases and 7 bases, with 12 bases remaining between them.

The chain is built from TRBV28 and TRBJ1-3; 8 bases agree with TRBD1. CDR3 length: 20 residues. J gave up 0 bases and V 4 bases, and 17 bases lay outside the gene matches. Germline CDR1 is MDHEN and CDR2 is SYDVKM. CDR3 nucleotide sequence: TGTGCCAGCAGTTCCACTATCCGACAGGGGAAGAAGAGCTCTGGAAACACCATATATTTT. Translated: CASSSTIRQGKKSSGNTIYF.

This clone turned up a few times. V and J are TRBV27 and TRBJ1-3, with D uncertain. Germline assignment: CDR1 MNHEY and CDR2 SMNVEV (reference sequence). Trimming pared 10 bases from V and 4 bases from J, leaving 17 bases between. CDR3 size: 14 residues. The CDR3 nucleotides are TGTGCCATCGATACCGGTGCGGGAGGAAACACCATATATTTT. Amino acids: CAIDTGAGGNTIYF.

As to this clone: Other nucleotide sequences in the sample specify the same CDR3. This sequence joins TRBV7-2 and TRBJ2-3, with a possible D match to TRBD1 (5 bases). CDR1 is SGHTA and CDR2 is FQGNSA in the germline V gene. The CDR3 length is 15 residues. The germline V and J ends were trimmed by 0 bases and 0 bases, with 7 bases remaining between them. The CDR3 sequence is CASSLAWGSTDTQYF. Here the CDR3 DNA reads TGTGCCAGCAGCTTAGCGTGGGGCAGCACAGATACGCAGTATTTT.

This clone has only one observation. The chain has TRBV19 and TRBJ1-6, with 7 positions matching TRBD1. V lost 8 bases, J lost 6 bases, and 4 bases stayed unmatched. Germline assignment: CDR1 LNHDA and CDR2 SQIVND (reference sequence). The CDR3 runs 13 residues. The CDR3 loop is CASVGQPNSPLHF. The DNA of the CDR3 is TGTGCCAGTGTGGGACAGCCTAATTCACCCCTCCACTTT.

Here the CDR3 DNA reads TGTGCCAGCAGCTTAGTATGGGGGGCGGCCGACGAGCAGTACTTC. Its protein product is CASSLVWGAADEQYF. The V gene is TRBV5-6, the J gene TRBJ2-7; D is possibly TRBD1 or TRBD2 (6 bases each). Germline V lookup: CDR1 SGHDT, CDR2 YYEEEE. The CDR3 has 15 residues. Trimming took off 2 bases at V and 5 bases at J, with 17 bases between the two ends. Full variable domain (rest looked up from reference TRBV5-6 and TRBJ2-7): DAGVTQSPTHLIKTRGQQVTLRCSPKSGHDTVSWYQQALGQGPQFIFQYYEEEERQRGNFPDRFSGHQFPNYSSELNVNALLLGDSALYLCASSLVWGAADEQYFGPGTRLTVT.

The chain employs TRBV6-1 and TRBJ1-2; D is unclear. Germline CDR1 and CDR2: MNHNS and SASEGT. Trimming shortened V by 0 bases and J by 4 bases, and 12 bases separated the two germline ends. The CDR3 loop spans 15 amino acids. The CDR3 coding sequence is TGTGCCAGCAGTGAAGCGCTGACTTTATCCTATGGCTACACCTTC. Amino acid sequence: CASSEALTLSYGYTF.

The chain carries TRBV6-5 and TRBJ2-3; maybe TRBD2 (6 bases). The ends were cut back, 6 bases at V and 4 bases at J, with 11 bases in the middle. The CDR3 runs 13 residues. Looked up from germline, CDR1 is MNHEY and CDR2 is SVGAGI. The CDR3 reads CASSPGSSDTQYF. The DNA for the CDR3 is TGTGCCAGCAGCCCCGGGAGTTCAGATACGCAGTATTTT.

This clone was detected only a few times. The chain couples TRBV28 to TRBJ1-2; 10 bases agree with TRBD1. V was clipped by 4 bases and J by 3 bases; unmatched bases: 8. The length of the CDR3 is 16 residues. The germline V gene has CDR1 MDHEN and CDR2 SYDVKM. In DNA, the CDR3 is TGTGCCAGCAGTTCTCCCTCCGGGACAGGGGACTATGGCTACACCTTC. Protein product: CASSSPSGTGDYGYTF.

The chain combines TRBV5-1 with TRBJ2-2; D unclear. Germline CDR1 is SGHRS and CDR2 is YFSETQ. There are 13 residues in the CDR3. V was trimmed by 5 bases and J by 7 bases, leaving 12 bases between them. CDR3 in DNA: TGCGCCAGCAGTGAAGGGTCGGTCGGGGAGCTGTTTTTT. This encodes CASSEGSVGELFF.